These 2 T cell receptor beta chains share one sample of origin, sequenced in a study of metastatic and nonmetastatic thyroid tumors. There were no patients who had received any treatment before thyroid surgery. TCRdb recomputed clones from the PCR reads via MiXCR. The data contain 42,000 or so clones, about 19% of them singletons. The sequenced material came from tumor tissue. Source of these receptors: a female donor with papillary thyroid cancer or a benign thyroid nodule (not recorded which). Some clones in this sample may be carry-over from other donors' samples.

This clone has only a few counts. V and J are TRBV6-1 and TRBJ2-5; D remains unclear. CDR1 is MNHNS and CDR2 is SASEGT in the germline V gene. This CDR3 has 13 residues. Trimming removed 6 bases at V and 11 bases at J, with 19 bases between. The CDR3 spells CASRHDNEEAQYF. The CDR3 nucleotides read TGTGCCAGCAGACATGATAACGAAGAGGCACAGTACTTC.

In its sample, this clone was seen many times. The V and J genes are TRBV30 and TRBJ1-5, with D perhaps matching TRBD1 (6 bases). The CDR3 covers 14 residues. CDR1 is GTSNPN, CDR2 SVGIG, per germline (reference sequence). Trimming removed 3 bases from V and 3 bases from J, with 12 bases in between. This CDR3 reads CAWSTGPINQPQHF. Written as DNA, the CDR3 is TGTGCCTGGAGCACAGGGCCCATCAATCAGCCCCAGCATTTT.